The text below deals with one T cell receptor beta chain. The record originates from a study of lymphopenia after photon versus proton radiotherapy. Only in-frame clones appear in the TCRdb table, and some are missing; sequencing was by immunoSEQ multiplex PCR. The profile shows some 41,000 clones, more than 70% of them singletons. Germline V gives CDR1 SGHNT, CDR2 YENEEA. Trimming shortened V by 10 bases and J by 6 bases, and 18 bases separated the two germline ends. This CDR3 is 14 amino acids long. The clonotype comes from a man aged 45-65 years with gastric cancer. The V call is TRBV11-3, the J call TRBJ2-2, with D perhaps matching TRBD1 or TRBD2 (5 bases each). Sequencing was performed on peripheral blood, taken from a patient treated with photon-based radiotherapy. The CDR3 protein is CATTRVSGPGELFF. The CDR3 DNA follows: TGTGCCACAACCAGGGTATCGGGGCCCGGGGAGCTGTTTTTT.